Described below is a single T cell receptor (beta chain) sequence and its context. The sample originates from a study of blood T cell repertoires in COVID-19. Background on the study: The analysed material was cDNA or gDNA that came from T cells, B-cell-depleted T cells, or PBMCs.

Original processing notes: Reference gene primer amplification yielded estimated nucleated cell counts. The table came from immunoSEQ multiplex PCR; TCRdb's copy has only in-frame clones and leaves some out. D and trimming were read from the DNA, whereas the V and J calls and clone size are those reported in that table. Of 300,000 to 400,000 clones listed, 87% are singletons. CDR1 and CDR2 (germline): SQVTM, ANQGSEA. V was clipped by 3 bases and J by 4 bases; unmatched bases: 7. CDR3 length equals 15 residues. The rearrangement joins TRBV29-1 to TRBJ2-1, with 9 positions matching TRBD2. Sequencing input: peripheral blood. The source is a woman aged 45-60 years who had recovered from COVID-19. The CDR3 loop is CSVEMAGGRYNEQFF. The CDR3 coding sequence is TGCAGCGTTGAGATGGCGGGGGGGAGGTACAATGAGCAGTTCTTC.